The source of this T cell receptor (beta chain) is a study of control samples from healthy donors and cancer patients (TCRdb year 2020). CDR1 and CDR2 are read off the germline V gene as MNHEY and SVGEGT. The CDR3 numbers 15 residues from cysteine through phenylalanine. The DNA shown is the 45-base CDR3, in frame from base 1. V was cut back by 0 bases and J by 4 bases, leaving a gap of 13 bases between them. Points on this clone: The antigen it binds to is not known. Nothing much larger sits one base from this clone, and base qualities are not available.

Library prep was done by the immunoSEQ multiplex PCR assay. TCRdb mirrors the immuneACCESS table, restricted to in-frame sequences. Some clones are absent from its copies; in checked studies, under half trace to an unresolved V gene, and the reason for the others is unknown. This sample has 100,000 to 150,000 clones in its table, and 85% to 95% of those were observed once. In total, the top ten clones hold under 0.7% of the sample. The receptor was isolated from an elderly man with head and neck cancer. Material for sequencing was PBMCs. The V gene is TRBV6-2 or TRBV6-3 and the J gene is TRBJ2-7; the D gene cannot be named for sure. The nucleotide sequence is given as TGTGCCAGCAGTTACTCGATAGGGTTTCGGTACGAGCAGTACTTC. Its protein is CASSYSIGFRYEQYF.